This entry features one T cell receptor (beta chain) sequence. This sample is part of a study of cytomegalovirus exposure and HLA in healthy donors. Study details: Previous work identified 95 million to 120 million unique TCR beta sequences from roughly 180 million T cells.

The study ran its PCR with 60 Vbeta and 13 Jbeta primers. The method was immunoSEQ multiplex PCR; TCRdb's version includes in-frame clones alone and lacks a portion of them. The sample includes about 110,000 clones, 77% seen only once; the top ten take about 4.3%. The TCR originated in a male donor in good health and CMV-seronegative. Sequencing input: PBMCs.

CDR3 protein: CASSGTGGKSYEQYF. CDR3 in DNA: TGTGCCAGCAGCGGCACAGGGGGTAAGTCCTACGAGCAGTACTTC. The rearrangement links TRBV7-9 to TRBJ2-7; 8 bases match TRBD1. The CDR3 has 15 residues. The V gene's germline CDR1 is SEHNR and CDR2 FQNEAQ (reference sequence). Unmatched junction bases numbered 7, after V lost 5 bases and J lost 1 base.